This T cell receptor beta chain was recorded in a study of blood T cell repertoires in COVID-19. On the study more broadly: Sources were T cells, B-cell-depleted T cells, or PBMCs; the material itself was cDNA or gDNA.

In Seattle, patients joined the study during active infection and were tracked longitudinally. Some clones are missing from TCRdb's copy, which holds only in-frame ones; the method was immunoSEQ multiplex PCR. The sample has about 160,000 clones, about 88% seen once. The CDR3 covers 15 residues. Germline CDR1 is LNHDA and CDR2 is SQIVND (reference sequence). The V end lost 7 bases, the J end lost 0 bases, and 15 bases lay between the germline ends. Sequenced: peripheral blood. The V call is TRBV19, the J call TRBJ1-1; perhaps TRBD1 as D (5 bases). The receptor comes from a woman aged 50 to 65 with COVID-19, enrolled during active disease. CDR3 protein: CASKRGASMNTEAFF. The CDR3 DNA follows: TGTGCCAGTAAGCGGGGCGCCTCAATGAACACTGAAGCTTTCTTT.